This record looks at one T cell receptor (beta chain) sequence and its context. The antigen it recognizes is unknown. Per-nucleotide qualities are absent, and no much larger clonotype sits a single base away. This sample was taken from a study of blood T cell repertoires in COVID-19 (TCRdb year 2020). The study in broad terms: The collaborator samples originated in the United States, Italy and Spain and spanned the acute and convalescent phases of COVID-19. The prospective study material was composed of cDNA or gDNA derived from T cells, B-cell-depleted T cells, or PBMCs. The dataset comprised deeply sampled blood TCRbeta repertoires from subjects exposed to, actively infected with, or recovered from COVID-19. The repertoires were released in a freely available public database meant as a resource for research on the immune response to SARS-CoV-2. The samples were drawn from two sources: the first 160 participants of the ongoing ImmuneRACE study, and 1,254 subjects contributed by 6 global collaborators. Sample metadata almost always included a de-identified subject ID, COVID-19 status, age in years and sex. Where available, HLA class I and class II types were obtained from metadata supplied by the sample provider rather than from assay-based typing.

Enrolling through a virtual design, the prospective study's participants ranged in age from roughly 18 to 100 years and lived across 24 United States geographic areas. To assign participants to cohorts, the prospective study relied on clinical history that participants themselves reported in a screening survey and a study questionnaire. ImmuneRACE Cohort 3 recovered participants were defined by two consecutive negative NP/OP PCR tests, healthcare professional clearance, or symptom resolution. Each participant in the prospective study had whole blood, serum and a nasopharyngeal or oropharyngeal swab collected by mobile phlebotomists. Prospective study participants could optionally give additional blood draws and questionnaires over an approximately 2-month period. Before DNA extraction, blood samples from the prospective study were shipped at room temperature or frozen. The paper's findings and limits, for the study overall: Clinical and demographic metadata were provided uncurated, with the amount varying by source and participant.

The immunoSEQ Assay, a bias-controlled multiplex PCR, was used to amplify TCRbeta CDR3 regions from genomic DNA. As for the original processing: The number of nucleated cells in each sample was estimated by amplification of reference gene primers within the assay. To quantify the absolute abundance of each unique TCRbeta CDR3 rearrangement, sequence reads were collapsed and filtered. For each sample, productive Simpson clonality was calculated as the square root of Simpson's diversity index across productive rearrangements. The clones in this table, taken by TCRdb from immuneACCESS, are in-frame only. Not every clone is retained; where verified, under half of the shortfall comes from an unresolved V gene, and the cause of the rest is unknown. The V and J calls and clone size are taken from that table; D and trimming were inferred from the DNA. This sample gives a few hundred thousand clones in total; roughly 86% of them show up just once. The ten largest make up about 1.7% of the sample.

Sequencing was carried out using PBMCs or T cells enriched from blood (not recorded which). The clonotype was recovered from a woman aged 25 to 39 who had recovered from COVID-19.

DNA sequence: TGTGCCATCAGGGGGAGGCCGGGCCAGGAGACCACCGGGGAGCTGTTTTTT. This translates into CAIRGRPGQETTGELFF. Rearrangement joined TRBV10-3 to TRBJ2-2, with a weak D call of TRBD2 (6 bases match). CDR1 and CDR2 were assigned from the germline V gene as ENHRY and SYGVKD. The CDR3 spans 17 residues, from the cysteine through the phenylalanine. The retained sequence is limited to the CDR3, 51 bases, with the frame set at the first base. V drops 6 bases and J drops 4 bases, leaving 21 bases in between.